Listed here are 25 T cell receptor beta chains from one sample, sequenced in a study of Graves' ophthalmopathy and Graves' hyperthyroidism. Amplified material comprised TCR beta CDR3 regions derived from RNA transcripts. The authors performed first-round RT-PCR with HTBI primers and then a second-round multiplex PCR. TCRdb ran MiXCR on the multiplex PCR reads and lists one entry per CDR3 protein. The sample records 400,000 to 450,000 distinct CDR3 sequences, under 25% being singletons. Sequencing input: peripheral blood. All receptors derive from a woman aged 18-29 years with stable Graves' hyperthyroidism.

This chain links TRBV4-3 with TRBJ2-5; 7 nucleotides agree with TRBD2. Germline CDR1 LGHNA, CDR2 YSLEER. V lost 0 bases, J lost 1 base, and 2 bases stayed unmatched. The CDR3 length is 15 residues. As DNA, the CDR3 is TGCGCCAGCAGCCAAGATCGGACTAGCCAAGAGACCCAGTACTTC. Protein sequence: CASSQDRTSQETQYF.

This chain connects TRBV7-9 to TRBJ1-5, with a weak D call TRBD1 (6 bases). This CDR3 region has 12 residues. From germline, CDR1 is SEHNR and CDR2 FQNEAQ (reference sequence). V shed 8 bases and J shed 5 bases, with 10 bases lying between them. The DNA of the CDR3 is TGTGCCAGCGCACAGGGCGATCAGCCCCAGCATTTT. Protein: CASAQGDQPQHF.

The chain combines TRBV11-2 with TRBJ2-2, with 9 bases that match TRBD2. Germline V gives CDR1 SGHAT, CDR2 FQNNGV. The CDR3 extends over 18 amino acids. V gave up 4 bases and J gave up 3 bases; unmatched junction bases: 12. The CDR3 sequence: CASSSRWGGRVYTGELFF. CDR3 DNA sequence: TGTGCCAGCAGCTCGAGGTGGGGCGGGAGGGTGTACACCGGGGAGCTGTTTTTT.

This clonotype was detected many times. V gene TRBV6-1 combines with J gene TRBJ2-7; D is unclear. The CDR3 has 13 amino acids. V shed 1 base and J shed 4 bases, with 8 bases lying between them. Germline-derived CDR1 and CDR2 are MNHNS and SASEGT. CDR3 region: CASSEGLDYEQYF. The DNA of the CDR3 is TGTGCCAGCAGTGAAGGGTTGGATTACGAGCAGTACTTC.

This clonotype was observed many times. The chain links TRBV29-1 to TRBJ1-1; D is unresolved. The CDR3 is 12 amino acids. Trimming took 3 bases from V and 4 from J, leaving 9 bases between them. CDR1 SQVTM and CDR2 ANQGSEA come from the germline V gene. The CDR3 loop is CSVEEQPTEAFF. The CDR3 region has the DNA TGCAGCGTTGAGGAGCAACCCACTGAAGCTTTCTTT.

This clonotype has a count of ten or more. This rearrangement joins TRBV6-5 to TRBJ2-5; 12 bases map to TRBD2. The CDR3 is 16 amino acids. With 2 bases clipped from V and 5 bases from J, the junction kept 6 bases outside the gene matches. Germline V lookup: CDR1 MNHEY, CDR2 SVGAGI. The CDR3: CASSYALAGGPETQYF. The CDR3 region has the DNA TGTGCCAGCAGTTACGCCCTAGCGGGAGGGCCGGAGACCCAGTACTTC.

The chain combines TRBV6-1 with TRBJ2-7; D possibly uses TRBD1 or TRBD2 (6 bases each). This CDR3 has 14 amino acids. The germline gives CDR1 MNHNS, CDR2 SASEGT. V was pared by 6 bases and J by 2 bases, with 14 bases between. The CDR3 here is CASSFDRTTYEQYF. Written as DNA, the CDR3 is TGTGCCAGCAGCTTCGACAGGACTACCTACGAGCAGTACTTC.

The J gene is TRBJ2-7, the V gene TRBV27, with 11 bases fitting TRBD2. The CDR3 contains 14 residues. Per germline, CDR1 MNHEY and CDR2 SMNVEV (reference sequence). J gave up 6 bases and V 10 bases, and 11 bases lay outside the gene matches. In DNA, the CDR3 is TGTGCCATCAAGAGTAGCGGGAGGGCTGGCGAGCAGTACTTC. Translated: CAIKSSGRAGEQYF.

The sample holds many counts of this clonotype. V is TRBV20-1 and J is TRBJ2-2; 10 nucleotides line up with TRBD1. The trim removed 0 bases at V and 5 bases at J, leaving 3 bases unmatched. The CDR3 loop spans 15 amino acids. CDR1 and CDR2 from the germline V gene are DFQATT and SNEGSKA (reference sequence). This CDR3 reads CSARDWDRGTGELFF. The CDR3, as DNA: TGCAGTGCTAGAGACTGGGACAGGGGAACCGGGGAGCTGTTTTTT.

This clonotype was detected ten times or more. The rearrangement joins TRBV12-3 or TRBV12-4 to TRBJ1-5; D is uncertain. The V end lost 1 base, the J end lost 7 bases, and 8 bases lay between the germline ends. This CDR3 spans 13 amino acids. CDR3 residues: CASSLGTRQPQHF. The CDR3 coding sequence is TGTGCCAGCAGTTTAGGCACCCGCCAGCCCCAGCATTTT.

This clonotype was counted at least ten times. V is TRBV3-1 and J is TRBJ1-1; TRBD1 might be the D (6 bases). Looked up from germline, CDR1 is LGHDT and CDR2 is YNNKEL (reference sequence). The CDR3 length is 13 residues. V was pared by 2 bases and J by 7 bases, with 11 bases between. CDR3 sequence reads: CASSQQGSGEAFF. The CDR3, as DNA: TGTGCCAGCAGCCAACAGGGGTCAGGTGAAGCTTTCTTT.

The V and J genes are TRBV15 and TRBJ1-1; tentatively, D is TRBD1 (5 bases). The germline gives CDR1 LNHNV, CDR2 YYDKDF (reference sequence). Trimming stripped 1 base from V and 0 bases from J, with 12 bases between. This CDR3 region has 16 residues. In nucleotides, the CDR3 is TGTGCCACCAGCAGAGGGGGGGACTACATGAACACTGAAGCTTTCTTT. Translating gives CATSRGGDYMNTEAFF.

This clonotype was seen at least ten times. The rearrangement links TRBV2 to TRBJ2-2; D is undetermined. This CDR3 comprises 16 residues. The V end lost 0 bases, the J end lost 1 base, and 9 bases lay between the germline ends. Looked up from germline, CDR1 is SNHLY and CDR2 is FYNNEI. The CDR3 here is CASSEARRKNTGELFF. CDR3 in DNA: TGTGCCAGCAGTGAAGCTCGTCGGAAGAACACCGGGGAGCTGTTTTTT.

Ten or more counts support this clonotype. The V and J genes are TRBV6-5 and TRBJ2-7; TRBD1 aligns across 7 bases. Per germline, CDR1 MNHEY and CDR2 SVGAGI. V shed 7 bases and J 4 bases; nucleotides not matched to a gene: 13. The length of the CDR3 is 15 residues. In nucleotides, the CDR3 is TGTGCCAGCAAGATCTTGACAGGGCGACGGTACGAGCAGTACTTC. It codes for CASKILTGRRYEQYF.

This clonotype was seen more than once but under ten times. The rearrangement uses TRBV11-2 and TRBJ2-2; the match to TRBD2 covers 13 bases. The CDR3 is 17 residues long. V dropped 5 bases and J dropped 8; count of bases not matched to a gene: 11. Germline CDR1 is SGHAT and CDR2 is FQNNGV. CDR3 sequence reads: CASSLLGLAGVTGELFF. The CDR3 DNA sequence: TGTGCCAGCAGCCTCCTCGGACTAGCGGGAGTGACAGGGGAGCTGTTTTTT.

The chain couples TRBV7-2 to TRBJ1-1; D call uncertain. The CDR3 totals 13 residues. From germline, CDR1 is SGHTA and CDR2 FQGNSA. V lost 10 bases to trimming and J lost 1 base, with 13 bases between them. CDR3 loop: CATRGQANTEAFF. CDR3 in DNA: TGTGCCACCCGTGGGCAGGCGAACACTGAAGCTTTCTTT.

This clonotype occurred many times. This chain joins TRBV5-1 and TRBJ2-7, with unresolved D. V was shortened by 0 bases and J by 6 bases, with 10 bases between the two germline ends. Germline V gene data show CDR1 as SGHRS and CDR2 as YFSETQ. The CDR3 totals 13 residues. CDR3 DNA sequence: TGCGCCAGCAGCTTGGGCGACATCCCCGAGCAGTACTTC. This gives the protein CASSLGDIPEQYF.

Ten or more counts support this clonotype. The gene calls are TRBV7-9 and TRBJ2-1, with 8 bases identical to TRBD2. The CDR3 loop spans 15 amino acids. V was pared by 2 bases and J by 7 bases, with 7 bases of the junction left unmatched. CDR1 and CDR2 (germline): SEHNR, FQNEAQ (reference sequence). In DNA form, the CDR3 reads TGTGCCAGCAGCTTATCTTTGGGCGGGAGGAATGAGCAGTTCTTC. Protein: CASSLSLGGRNEQFF.

This clonotype was recorded many times. The chain couples TRBV20-1 to TRBJ2-4; D remains ambiguous. Trimming pared 3 bases from V and 6 bases from J, leaving 9 bases between. Germline CDR1 is DFQATT and CDR2 is SNEGSKA (reference sequence). The CDR3 has 12 residues. Written as DNA, the CDR3 is TGCAGTGCTAGGGCTTGGGGAAACATTCAGTACTTC. It encodes CSARAWGNIQYF.

This clonotype was counted ten times or more. This chain connects TRBV6-1 to TRBJ1-1; D is ambiguous. The CDR3 loop spans 13 amino acids. Germline V gene data show CDR1 as MNHNS and CDR2 as SASEGT. V dropped 2 bases and J dropped 2 bases, with 6 bases sitting between them. The CDR3 DNA reads TGTGCCAGCAGTGAATTCGATAACACTGAAGCTTTCTTT. It specifies CASSEFDNTEAFF.

The table lists this clonotype with many counts. The chain carries TRBV11-2 and TRBJ2-5; D is undetermined. V lost 1 base to trimming and J lost 2 bases, with 14 bases between them. CDR3 length: 16 residues. CDR1 is SGHAT, CDR2 FQNNGV, per germline. The CDR3, as DNA: TGTGCCAGCAGCTTAGTAGGGTGGGCGTCTCAAGAGACCCAGTACTTC. Protein: CASSLVGWASQETQYF.

Ten or more counts support this clonotype. The gene calls are TRBV12-3 or TRBV12-4 and TRBJ1-2; D gene uncertain. This CDR3 comprises 13 residues. The V end lost 7 bases, the J end lost 7 bases, and 16 bases lay between the germline ends. The CDR3 bases are TGTGCCAGCACCCCACGGGAGGGCGCTGGCTACACCTTC. Translation gives CASTPREGAGYTF.

The chain links TRBV6-1 to TRBJ1-5; D call uncertain. In germline, CDR1 is MNHNS, CDR2 SASEGT. Trimming shortened V by 3 bases and J by 3 bases, and 6 bases separated the two germline ends. The CDR3 is 13 amino acids. The chain's CDR3 is CASSDVFNQPQHF. CDR3 in DNA: TGTGCCAGCAGTGATGTGTTCAATCAGCCCCAGCATTTT.

This clonotype was observed many times. The chain uses TRBV28 and TRBJ1-1; TRBD1 is a possible D gene (6 bases). V was pared by 2 bases and J by 10 bases, with 14 bases between. Germline assignment: CDR1 MDHEN and CDR2 SYDVKM. There are 13 residues in the CDR3. For the CDR3, the DNA is TGTGCCAGCAGTTTAATAAGGGGGGTTGGAGCTTTCTTT. It specifies CASSLIRGVGAFF.

V and J are TRBV20-1 and TRBJ2-5; D perhaps matches TRBD1 (6 bases). The CDR3 runs 12 residues. Trimming took 4 bases from V and 5 from J, leaving 11 bases between them. The germline V gene has CDR1 DFQATT and CDR2 SNEGSKA (reference sequence). CDR3 DNA: TGCAGTGCTATACCGAGGGGGGAGACCCAGTACTTC. This translates into CSAIPRGETQYF.